Below, one T cell receptor beta chain is given with its context. The antigen remains unidentified. The data were obtained in a study of blood T cells in healthy people across ages. Points from the study as a whole: Since the PBMCs were unsorted, naive and antigen-experienced cells could not be conclusively compared.

Germline CDR1 DFQATT, CDR2 SNEGSKA (reference sequence). CDR3 length: 14 residues. V lost 1 base and J 1 base, leaving 10 bases between the germline ends. The use of a sample-barcoded 5' primer and a J-beta primer mix characterized a second PCR of roughly 6 to 12 cycles. One entry per CDR3 protein, called by TCRdb with MiXCR from the 5' RACE reads. The data show around 940,000 distinct CDR3 sequences, roughly 47% seen once. The specimen sequenced was blood. This rearrangement joins TRBV20-1 to TRBJ2-5; D may be TRBD2 (6 bases). This TCR was recovered from a woman aged 55-69 years in good health. This CDR3 is CSARVAGIQETQYF. CDR3 coding DNA: TGCAGTGCTAGAGTGGCGGGAATCCAAGAGACCCAGTACTTC.